This TCR beta chain was profiled in a study of early T cells in non-severe SARS-CoV-2 infection. This clonotype was seen only a few times. In germline, CDR1 is SGDLS, CDR2 YYNGEE. With V trimmed by 4 bases and J by 15 bases, 9 bases remained unmatched. This CDR3 is 14 amino acids long. Individual cDNA molecules were tagged with unique molecular identifiers, the study reported. TCRdb reanalysed the 5' RACE reads using MiXCR and keeps one entry per CDR3 protein. This sample has roughly 50,000 distinct CDR3 sequences, with about 9.2% found just once. The V call is TRBV9, the J call TRBJ2-1, with 14 bases lining up with TRBD2. This TCR was recovered from an adult who was a healthcare worker with PCR-confirmed SARS-CoV-2 infection or an uninfected control (not recorded which). Sequencing was done on a sample of whole blood. The CDR3 nucleotides are TGTGCCAGCAGCTCCGGGACTAGCGGGGGTATCGGGTTCTTC. Encoded protein: CASSSGTSGGIGFF.